The source of this T cell receptor (beta chain) is a study of blood T cell repertoires in COVID-19. In its sample, this clone was seen once. V shed 0 bases and J 3 bases; nucleotides not matched to a gene: 4. This CDR3 contains 15 residues. Germline V gene sequence: CDR1 KGHSH, CDR2 LQKENI. Authors' data handling: Amplifying reference gene primers gave estimates of nucleated cell counts. Profiled with immunoSEQ multiplex PCR; TCRdb holds only in-frame clones, not every one. For V, J and clone size, that table is used; D and trimming come from the DNA. The top ten hold 3.5% to 4.5% of the sample, which has 130,000 to 150,000 clones, around 80% seen once.

The sequence was obtained from a man between 60 and 75 years old with acute or convalescent COVID-19. Sample: peripheral blood. The rearrangement links TRBV18 to TRBJ2-5; 7 nucleotides agree with TRBD1. CDR3 loop: CASSPPQGLEETQYF. CDR3 coding DNA: TGTGCCAGCTCACCACCACAGGGGTTGGAAGAGACCCAGTACTTC.